The 22 T cell receptor beta chains reported below all come from one sample, sequenced in a study of lymphopenia after photon versus proton radiotherapy (dated by TCRdb to the late 2010s). Library preparation employed the immunoSEQ multiplex PCR assay. TCRdb carries this immuneACCESS record with in-frame sequences only. Its versions omit some clonotypes, under half of them owing to an unresolved V gene in the studies checked, with the rest unexplained. The sample table contains around 25,000 clones; only one count was recorded for 90% of them. The top ten clones comprise around 0.81% of the sample. The sequencing used peripheral blood, collected from a patient treated with photon-based radiotherapy. The receptor set was obtained from a woman in her 50s with cholangiocarcinoma.

The rearrangement uses TRBV5-6 and TRBJ1-2; 10 positions agree with TRBD1. The CDR3 runs to 14 residues. V lost 3 bases, J lost 8 bases, and 7 bases stayed unmatched. Germline-derived CDR1 and CDR2 are SGHDT and YYEEEE. The CDR3 sequence is CASSWGQGPWGYTF. The CDR3 DNA is TGTGCCAGCAGCTGGGGACAGGGGCCCTGGGGCTACACCTTC.

This clone appeared a single time. The genes are TRBV6-4 and TRBJ2-3; the D is unclear. V shed 8 bases and J shed 1 base, with 10 bases lying between them. The CDR3 sequence is 13 residues long. Germline V gene sequence: CDR1 MRHNA, CDR2 SNTAGT. CDR3 loop: CASATTGTDTQYF. The CDR3 DNA is TGTGCCAGCGCCACCACTGGCACAGATACGCAGTATTTT.

This clone was seen only once. The chain has TRBV7-6 and TRBJ1-6, with D uncertain. The CDR3 has 13 amino acids. The V gene's germline CDR1 is SGHVS and CDR2 FNYEAQ. Trimming took off 0 bases at V and 9 bases at J, with 6 bases between the two ends. The CDR3 nucleotides are TGTGCCAGCAGCTTAGCGCTGGTTTCACCCCTCCACTTT. Translating gives CASSLALVSPLHF.

The chain is built from TRBV29-1 and TRBJ1-1; 7 nucleotides align to TRBD1. Germline V CDR1 and CDR2: SQVTM, ANQGSEA. Losses at the gene ends were 3 bases for V and 0 bases for J; bases not matched to a gene: 13. The CDR3 length is 17 residues. The CDR3 DNA reads TGCAGCGTTGACGGCGCTATCCAGGGGGTCGTGAACACTGAAGCTTTCTTT. Protein: CSVDGAIQGVVNTEAFF.

In the case of this clone: One end of the junction does not line up with germline, which may come from a read error. The gene calls are TRBV4-1 and TRBJ2-7; perhaps D is TRBD1 or TRBD2 (7 bases each). The CDR3 length is 15 residues. Germline CDR1 and CDR2: MGHRA and YSYEKL. CDR3 DNA: TGCGCCAGCAGACCTGGGTCAGGGGGGGACTACGAACAGTACTTC. Translating gives CASRPGSGGDYEQYF.

The J gene is TRBJ1-6, the V gene TRBV7-9; unclear D gene. This CDR3 comprises 13 residues. Germline CDR1 is SEHNR and CDR2 is FQNEAQ (reference sequence). V lost 5 bases and J 7 bases, leaving 9 bases between the germline ends. DNA for the CDR3: TGTGCCAGCAGCCCGTTACAGAATTCACCCCTCCACTTT. Residues: CASSPLQNSPLHF.

The chain has TRBV12-5 and TRBJ1-1; 10 bases map to TRBD1. The CDR3 covers 19 residues. V shed 0 bases, J shed 0 bases, and the junction held 10 bases outside the gene matches. The germline gives CDR1 LGHNT, CDR2 FRNRAP. In nucleotides, the CDR3 is TGTGCTAGTGGTTTGGTCTCCTGGGACAGGGGACCCATGAACACTGAAGCTTTCTTT. It yields the protein CASGLVSWDRGPMNTEAFF.

The chain combines TRBV19 with TRBJ2-7; 9 bases line up with TRBD1. V was clipped by 5 bases and J by 4 bases; unmatched bases: 12. Looked up from germline, CDR1 is LNHDA and CDR2 is SQIVND (reference sequence). The CDR3 is made up of 16 amino acids. The CDR3 loop is CASSDTGTGTGYEQYF. The CDR3 DNA reads TGTGCCAGTAGTGACACCGGGACAGGGACAGGATACGAGCAGTACTTC. Supplemented by reference TRBV19 and TRBJ2-7, the full variable domain reads DGGITQSPKYLFRKEGQNVTLSCEQNLNHDAMYWYRQDPGQGLRLIYYSQIVNDFQKGDIAEGYSVSREKKESFPLTVTSAQKNPTAFYLCASSDTGTGTGYEQYFGPGTRLTVT.

In this sample, this clone turned up once. The chain has TRBV19 and TRBJ1-1, with a possible D match to TRBD1 (5 bases). Germline values: CDR1 LNHDA, CDR2 SQIVND (reference sequence). The CDR3 extends over 14 amino acids. V lost 6 bases and J 4 bases, leaving 15 bases between the germline ends. CDR3 DNA sequence: TGTGCCAGTAGGGTAAGGGGCGAGGTCACTGAAGCTTTCTTT. Translation: CASRVRGEVTEAFF.

The chain joins TRBV19 to TRBJ1-5, with D perhaps matching TRBD1 (5 bases). The CDR3 is 16 residues long. Germline CDR1 and CDR2: LNHDA and SQIVND (reference sequence). The V end lost 7 bases, the J end lost 1 base, and 17 bases lay between the germline ends. CDR3 sequence: CASTNRSGTSNQPQHF. CDR3 DNA: TGTGCCAGTACCAATCGGTCGGGGACGAGCAATCAGCCCCAGCATTTT.

CDR3 loop: CASSEAIRGLYNQPQHF. In DNA form, the CDR3 reads TGTGCCAGCAGTGAAGCGATACGGGGGCTCTACAATCAGCCCCAGCATTTT. The chain has TRBV2 and TRBJ1-5; tentative D call: TRBD1 (6 bases). Germline lookup yields CDR1 SNHLY and CDR2 FYNNEI. This CDR3 contains 17 residues. Trimming removed 0 bases at V and 3 bases at J, with 15 bases between.

The rearrangement uses TRBV11-2 and TRBJ2-1, with 10 nucleotides matching TRBD2. The V gene end was trimmed by 2 bases and the J gene end by 6 bases; junction bases not matched to a gene: 7. This CDR3 spans 16 amino acids. Germline V gene lookup returns CDR1 SGHAT and CDR2 FQNNGV. As DNA, the CDR3 is TGTGCCAGCAGCTTACTGCTAGCGGGGGTGCGCAATGAGCAGTTCTTC. This sequence encodes CASSLLLAGVRNEQFF.

The rearrangement uses TRBV27 and TRBJ1-5; D unclear. Trimming cost V 6 bases and J 3 bases, with 12 bases left between them. Germline V lookup: CDR1 MNHEY, CDR2 SMNVEV (reference sequence). The CDR3 loop spans 14 amino acids. This CDR3 is CASSQDDSNQPQHF. The CDR3 coding sequence is TGTGCCAGCAGCCAGGATGACTCCAATCAGCCCCAGCATTTT.

The chain employs TRBV10-3 and TRBJ1-1, with TRBD1 matching over 7 bases. V lost 10 bases to trimming and J lost 8 bases; unmatched junction nucleotides: 13. Per germline, CDR1 ENHRY and CDR2 SYGVKD. CDR3 length: 13 amino acids. The CDR3 nucleotides read TGTGCCACCTCCGGGGACAGAGGACGCGAAGCTTTCTTT. Amino acids: CATSGDRGREAFF.

The sample holds one count of this clone. The chain combines TRBV6-6 with TRBJ1-1; D possibly corresponds to TRBD1 (6 bases). Germline CDR1 and CDR2: MNHNY and SVGAGI (reference sequence). CDR3 length equals 14 residues. The V end was cut by 7 bases, the J end by 5 bases, with 17 bases between. The CDR3 nucleotides read TGTGCCAGCACCCTTACAGGGAAAGGAACTGAAGCTTTCTTT. Encoded protein: CASTLTGKGTEAFF.

The rearrangement links TRBV4-1 to TRBJ1-1; a possible D gene is TRBD1 (5 bases). From germline, CDR1 is MGHRA and CDR2 YSYEKL. Trimming shortened V by 4 bases and J by 2 bases, and 11 bases separated the two germline ends. The CDR3 spans 14 residues. The DNA for the CDR3 is TGCGCCAGCAGCCCGGGGGGGGGAAACACTGAAGCTTTCTTT. Translating it yields CASSPGGGNTEAFF.

The gene calls are TRBV29-1 and TRBJ1-2; 11 bases align to TRBD1. V dropped 3 bases and J dropped 7; count of bases not matched to a gene: 1. Germline CDR1 SQVTM, CDR2 ANQGSEA. This CDR3 is built from 12 residues. The CDR3 is CSVEDRGLGYTF. CDR3 coding DNA: TGCAGCGTTGAGGACAGGGGGCTTGGCTACACCTTC.

The rearrangement joins TRBV16 to TRBJ1-1, with 9 bases that match TRBD1. From germline, CDR1 is KGHSY and CDR2 FQNENV. The ends lost 4 bases at V and 11 bases at J; junction bases unmatched: 11. The length of the CDR3 is 14 residues. The CDR3, as DNA: TGTGCCAGCAGCCTCTCCGGGACAGGGTTGCTGGCTTTCTTT. It yields the protein CASSLSGTGLLAFF.

The chain is built from TRBV2 and TRBJ2-5, with TRBD2 identical over 8 bases. CDR3 length: 13 amino acids. From germline, CDR1 is SNHLY and CDR2 FYNNEI. V lost 8 bases, J lost 2 bases, and 4 bases stayed unmatched. The CDR3 sequence: CASAGGRQETQYF. The CDR3 DNA follows: TGTGCCAGCGCGGGGGGCCGTCAAGAGACCCAGTACTTC.

As regards this clone: The sample has other DNA sequences that encode this CDR3 too. The J gene is TRBJ1-5, the V gene TRBV7-9, with D possibly being TRBD1 (5 bases). Germline CDR1 SEHNR, CDR2 FQNEAQ (reference sequence). The CDR3 sequence is 15 residues long. V lost 3 bases to trimming and J lost 5 bases, with 14 bases between them. CDR3 in amino acids: CASSLGPETYQPQHF. Written as DNA, the CDR3 is TGTGCCAGCAGCTTGGGGCCAGAAACTTATCAGCCCCAGCATTTT.

V is TRBV20-1 and J is TRBJ1-2; D gene unclear. This CDR3 spans 10 amino acids. Trimming cost V 1 base and J 4 bases, with 1 base left between them. The V gene's germline CDR1 is DFQATT and CDR2 SNEGSKA (reference sequence). CDR3 sequence: CSARGYGYTF. CDR3 DNA: TGCAGTGCTAGAGGCTATGGCTACACCTTC.

The chain carries TRBV28 and TRBJ2-1; 8 bases line up with TRBD2. J lost 5 bases, V lost 9 bases, and 15 bases had no gene match. Germline V gives CDR1 MDHEN, CDR2 SYDVKM. This CDR3 is built from 16 residues. DNA of the CDR3: TGTGCCAGTCCCGGACGAGCGGGGGATCCCAACAATGAGCAGTTCTTC. This encodes CASPGRAGDPNNEQFF. The full variable domain, in which reference TRBV28 and TRBJ2-1 provide the parts outside the CDR3, is DVKVTQSSRYLVKRTGEKVFLECVQDMDHENMFWYRQDPGLGLRLIYFSYDVKMKEKGDIPEGYSVSREKKERFSLILESASTNQTSMYLCASPGRAGDPNNEQFFGPGTRLTVL.